A selection of T cell receptor beta chains follows, all from one sample in a study of cytomegalovirus exposure and HLA in healthy donors. The method was immunoSEQ multiplex PCR; TCRdb's version includes in-frame clones alone and lacks a portion of them. The sample includes roughly 130,000 clones, 60% to 80% seen only once; the top ten take over 2%. The source material was PBMCs. These receptors all come from a woman aged 60-75 years in good health and CMV-seropositive. The CDR3 runs from the conserved cysteine through the conserved F or W. A D gene is named only where the DNA matches it firmly. Rows may omit the clone size; those that give it use once, few, many or a size class.

J gene | V gene | D gene | clone size | CDR3 DNA | CDR3 protein
TRBJ1-1 | TRBV19 | - | few | TGTGCCAGTAGTATCCCCCCCGGACAACTGATGAACACTGAAGCTTTCTTT | CASSIPPGQLMNTEAFF
TRBJ2-7 | TRBV7-8 | TRBD2 | - | TGTGCCAGCAGCTCTATGGGCGGGGGGTCCTACGAGCAGTACTTC | CASSSMGGGSYEQYF
TRBJ1-4 | TRBV7-7 | - | - | TGTGCCAGCAGCCCCGGACTTAATGAAAAACTGTTTTTT | CASSPGLNEKLFF
TRBJ2-1 | TRBV5-4 | - | - | TGTGCCAGCAGCTCCTTGGGTCTAGGCCGGTCCTTCAGTGAGCAGTTCTTC | CASSSLGLGRSFSEQFF
TRBJ2-1 | TRBV7-9 | TRBD1 | - | TGTGCCAGCAGGACATCTGGACAGGGCCCCAATAATGAGCAGTTCTTC | CASRTSGQGPNNEQFF
TRBJ1-2 | TRBV25-1 | TRBD1 | once | TGTGCCAGCAGTGGACCGGGACAGAGAACCGACTATGGCTACACCTTC | CASSGPGQRTDYGYTF
TRBJ2-3 | TRBV7-9 | TRBD1 | - | TGTGCCAGCAGCTTGGGACAGAGCACAGATACGCAGTATTTT | CASSLGQSTDTQYF
TRBJ2-3 | TRBV27 | - | - | TGTGCCAGCAGTTTATGGGGGGAAGATACGCAGTATTTT | CASSLWGEDTQYF
TRBJ2-7 | TRBV6-5 | TRBD1 | - | TGTGCCAGCAGTTACTCCGGGACAGCTTTATACGAGCAGTACTTC | CASSYSGTALYEQYF
TRBJ2-7 | TRBV13 | - | - | TGTGCCAGCAGCCGGAGGAGGAGGGAGCAGGACTACGAGCAGTACTTC | CASSRRRREQDYEQYF
TRBJ1-1 | TRBV9 | TRBD1 | - | TGTGCCAGCAGCCCAGGACAGGGGGTCTCTGAAGCTTTCTTT | CASSPGQGVSEAFF
TRBJ2-7 | TRBV7-9 | - | - | TGTGCCAGCAGCCCCGACATCTCCTACGAGCAGTACTTC | CASSPDISYEQYF
TRBJ2-7 | TRBV4-1 | TRBD2 | - | TGCGCCAGCAGCCACCTCCTTAGCGGGGTAGGGACCTACGAGCAGTACTTC | CASSHLLSGVGTYEQYF
TRBJ2-5 | TRBV7-8 | TRBD1 | - | TGTGCCAGCAGCTACAAAGGACAGGGTTTGGAGACCCAGTACTTC | CASSYKGQGLETQYF
TRBJ2-5 | TRBV6-5 | - | - | TGTGCCAGCAGTTTCGGACCTCTAAAGGGGGGGGAGACCCAGTACTTC | CASSFGPLKGGETQYF
TRBJ2-7 | TRBV4-1 | TRBD1 | - | TGCGCCAGCAGCCAAGGCGGGACAGGGGGCGAGCAGTACTTC | CASSQGGTGGEQYF
TRBJ2-2 | TRBV10-3 | - | - | TGTGCCATCAGTGGCCCACCTAGCACGAACACCGGGGAGCTGTTTTTT | CAISGPPSTNTGELFF
TRBJ2-5 | TRBV9 | TRBD2 | - | TGTGCCAGCAGCGATCGACTAGCGGGGGGTTCACAAGAGACCCAGTACTTC | CASSDRLAGGSQETQYF
TRBJ1-1 | TRBV2 | - | - | TGTGCCAGCAGTGAAGGGCGGTACACTGAAGCTTTCTTT | CASSEGRYTEAFF
TRBJ2-7 | TRBV6-5 | - | - | TGTGCCAGCAGGCCTGGTCAGGCCATCTCCTACGAGCAGTACTTC | CASRPGQAISYEQYF
TRBJ1-1 | TRBV18 | TRBD1 | - | TGTGCCAGCTCCCCCCGGGACAGGACAAAATCTAACACTGAAGCTTTCTTT | CASSPRDRTKSNTEAFF
TRBJ2-2 | TRBV29-1 | - | - | TGCAGCGTTGTAGTGGGTGCCCCGGGAGTACCCGGGGAGCTGTTTTTT | CSVVVGAPGVPGELFF
TRBJ1-2 | TRBV19 | TRBD1 | - | TGTGCCAGTAGTACGGACAGGGTATCGAGCACCTTC | CASSTDRVSSTF
TRBJ2-5 | TRBV29-1 | - | - | TGCAGCGTTGAAATCAGGACAGAAGAGACCCAGTACTTC | CSVEIRTEETQYF
TRBJ2-7 | TRBV15 | - | - | TGTGCCACCGGGAGTAGCTCCTACGAGCAGTACTTC | CATGSSSYEQYF
TRBJ1-2 | TRBV7-6 | TRBD1 | - | TGTGCCAGCAGCCCCGGACAGGGAAATCGTGGCAACACCTTC | CASSPGQGNRGNTF
TRBJ1-3 | TRBV5-1 | - | - | TGCGCCAGCAGCGATCAGGGTTCTGGAAACACCATATATTTT | CASSDQGSGNTIYF
TRBJ1-1 | TRBV7-8 | - | - | TGTGCCAGCAGCTTTAACACGAACACTGAAGCTTTCTTT | CASSFNTNTEAFF
TRBJ2-7 | TRBV10-3 | - | - | TGTGCCATCAGTGAGTCGATAACGGGGGAGTACGAGCAGTACTTC | CAISESITGEYEQYF
TRBJ2-1 | TRBV19 | TRBD2 | - | TGTGCCAGTAGCCCATCCCCATCTAGCGGGGGGGGCAATGAGCAGTTCTTC | CASSPSPSSGGGNEQFF
TRBJ2-7 | TRBV6-5 | TRBD1 | - | TGTGCCAGCAGTTATTCCAGGGGGCCCGGCTCCTACGAGCAGTACTTC | CASSYSRGPGSYEQYF
TRBJ1-2 | TRBV6-4 | TRBD1 | few | TGTGCCAGCAGCGACCCGATCAGGGGGCTTAGCTACACCTTC | CASSDPIRGLSYTF
TRBJ1-5 | TRBV21-1 | - | - | TGTGCCAGCAGCCGGGGGACTCAGCCCCAGCATTTT | CASSRGTQPQHF
TRBJ1-6 | TRBV11-2 | - | - | TGTGCCAGCAGCCCCTCGCTGGCGGCGGATTCACCCCTCCACTTT | CASSPSLAADSPLHF
TRBJ1-4 | TRBV28 | TRBD1 | - | TGTGCCAGCAGTCCCACAGGGGTTAATGAAAAACTGTTTTTT | CASSPTGVNEKLFF
TRBJ2-3 | TRBV13 | TRBD2 | - | TGTGCCAGCAGCTTAGGTGGGGGGAGGGGTACGCAGTATTTT | CASSLGGGRGTQYF
TRBJ1-2 | TRBV7-6 | TRBD1 | - | TGTGCCAGCAGCTTAGTGACAGGGCACGGCTACACCTTC | CASSLVTGHGYTF
TRBJ1-5 | TRBV4-1 | - | few | TGCGCCAGCAGCCAAGAACAGTATAGCAATCAGCCCCAGCATTTT | CASSQEQYSNQPQHF
TRBJ1-4 | TRBV7-9 | - | - | TGTGCCAGCAGCCCATGGGAAAGGGGGAATGAAAAACTGTTTTTT | CASSPWERGNEKLFF
TRBJ2-5 | TRBV5-1 | - | - | TGCGCCAGCGTTCCCCAATCGGGAGCTCTAGAGACCCAGTACTTC | CASVPQSGALETQYF
TRBJ1-2 | TRBV5-1 | - | - | TGCGCCAGCAGCTTAGGGGGTTCTAACTATGGCTACACCTTC | CASSLGGSNYGYTF
TRBJ1-1 | TRBV9 | - | - | TGTGCCAGCAGCGTAGGTGGAGGGGTGAACACTGAAGCTTTCTTT | CASSVGGGVNTEAFF
TRBJ2-7 | TRBV14 | - | - | TGTGCCAGCAGCCAAGGGGGGCGGCTCCCCTACGAGCAGTACTTC | CASSQGGRLPYEQYF
TRBJ2-1 | TRBV19 | - | medium-sized | TGTGCCAGCGGACAGATCTACAATGAGCAGTTCTTC | CASGQIYNEQFF
TRBJ1-2 | TRBV6-5 | TRBD1 | - | TGTGCCAGCAGTTACCGGGACAGGGGATCCTATGGCTACACCTTC | CASSYRDRGSYGYTF
TRBJ1-1 | TRBV5-1 | TRBD1 | - | TGCGCCAGCAGCCCCCGACAGGGTTTGAACACTGAAGCTTTCTTT | CASSPRQGLNTEAFF
TRBJ1-1 | TRBV6-5 | - | - | TGTGCCAGCAGTTCCAGGGGTGAAGCTTTCTTT | CASSSRGEAFF
TRBJ2-3 | TRBV11-2 | TRBD1 | - | TGTGCCAGCAGCTCCTGGACAGGGTTGGCAGATACGCAGTATTTT | CASSSWTGLADTQYF
TRBJ1-5 | TRBV19 | - | few | TGTGCCAGTAGCCCTAATAGCAATCAGCCCCAGCATTTT | CASSPNSNQPQHF
TRBJ2-1 | TRBV18 | - | - | TGTGCCAGCTCACCGCCCAGGTTAACCTCCTACAATGAGCAGTTCTTC | CASSPPRLTSYNEQFF
TRBJ2-3 | TRBV9 | - | few | TGTGCCAGCAGCGGGGGGCCGGGCACAGATACGCAGTATTTT | CASSGGPGTDTQYF
TRBJ1-1 | TRBV7-8 | - | - | TGTGCCAGCACCCGAGGGGGGGAGAACACTGAAGCTTTCTTT | CASTRGGENTEAFF
TRBJ2-3 | TRBV5-1 | - | few | TGCGCCAGCAGCTTGCAGGCAGGGGCTCCCACAGATACGCAGTATTTT | CASSLQAGAPTDTQYF
TRBJ2-1 | TRBV6-5 | - | - | TGTGCCAGCAGTTTTGGGCCTAACAATGAGCAGTTCTTC | CASSFGPNNEQFF
TRBJ1-1 | TRBV6-5 | - | once | TGTGCCAGCAGTTACGGGGGGGGATTCACTGAAGCTTTCTTT | CASSYGGGFTEAFF
TRBJ1-2 | TRBV10-3 | - | - | TGTGCCATCAGTACCTTAGGGACACCCACCGGGAACTATGGCTACACCTTC | CAISTLGTPTGNYGYTF
TRBJ1-6 | TRBV9 | TRBD1 | - | TGTGCCAGCAGCCCTAGGGCAGGGGGAGATTCACCCCTCCACTTT | CASSPRAGGDSPLHF
TRBJ1-4 | TRBV7-7 | TRBD1 | - | TGTGCTAGCAGCTTAGGGGGGACAGTGAATGAAAAACTGTTTTTT | CASSLGGTVNEKLFF
TRBJ2-1 | TRBV6-5 | - | - | TGTGCCAGCAGTTACGGCAGATACAATGAGCAGTTCTTC | CASSYGRYNEQFF
TRBJ1-2 | TRBV6-5 | TRBD1 | - | TGTGCCACCATTTCTCCCGGGACAGGGAACTATGGCTACACCTTC | CATISPGTGNYGYTF